The 25 T cell receptor beta chains reported below all come from one sample, sequenced in a study of patients and donors after allogeneic stem cell transplantation. TCRdb re-called the RT-PCR reads through MiXCR, storing one row per CDR3 protein. The data contain about 57,000 distinct CDR3 sequences, 13% of them singletons. Source material: blood, either unsorted or a sorted T cell fraction (not recorded which). The receptors stem from a human donor who was either an allogeneic HSCT recipient or a stem cell or donor lymphocyte infusion donor (not recorded which). It is not recorded whose cells these are; they may come from a transplant donor.

Remarks on this clonotype: The junction departs from germline at one end; a sequencing error may be responsible. This chain joins TRBV9 and TRBJ1-1; TRBD1 is a possible D gene (5 bases). There are 16 residues in the CDR3. CDR1 is SGDLS, CDR2 YYNGEE, per germline. DNA for the CDR3: TGTGCCAGCACCCTACCCCCGTCGGGGCTAGGCACTGAAGTTTTCTTT. Translation: CASTLPPSGLGTEVFF.

This clonotype has a count of ten or more. The genes are TRBV20-1 and TRBJ1-5, with D uncertain. Germline CDR1 and CDR2: DFQATT and SNEGSKA (reference sequence). Between the trimmed V and J ends, which lost 6 bases and 1 base, there was a span of 10 bases. CDR3 size: 13 residues. CDR3 sequence reads: CSASTGSNQPQHF. The CDR3 coding sequence is TGCAGTGCCTCTACCGGGAGCAATCAGCCCCAGCATTTT.

This clonotype was picked up many times. This chain links TRBV5-1 with TRBJ1-1; no clear D. The CDR3 extends over 14 amino acids. Deletions cut 2 bases from V and 0 bases from J, with 8 bases between. Per germline, CDR1 SGHRS and CDR2 YFSETQ. CDR3 sequence (DNA): TGCGCCAGCAGCTTAGAGGCAGTGAACACTGAAGCTTTCTTT. It specifies CASSLEAVNTEAFF.

V gene TRBV6-1 combines with J gene TRBJ2-7; D remains unclear. Trimming cost V 7 bases and J 0 bases, with 10 bases left between them. Germline CDR1 MNHNS, CDR2 SASEGT. The CDR3 contains 13 residues. DNA of the CDR3: TGTGCCAGCAAAAGTGGATTCTCCTACGAGCAGTACTTC. Encoded protein: CASKSGFSYEQYF.

In its sample, this clonotype was seen a few times. The chain has TRBV20-1 and TRBJ2-7; perhaps TRBD1 as D (5 bases). Trimming shortened V by 2 bases and J by 2 bases, and 13 bases separated the two germline ends. Germline V gene data show CDR1 as DFQATT and CDR2 as SNEGSKA (reference sequence). The CDR3 is made up of 14 amino acids. DNA of the CDR3: TGCAGTGCTAGAATGTCGGCAGGGCCCTACGAGCAGTACTTC. Protein: CSARMSAGPYEQYF.

This chain connects TRBV6-5 to TRBJ2-3; D remains ambiguous. CDR3 length: 15 amino acids. The V gene's germline CDR1 is MNHEY and CDR2 SVGAGI. The V gene lost 0 bases and the J gene lost 0 bases, with 7 bases spanning the gap. The DNA of the CDR3 is TGTGCCAGCAGTTACTCACGGGTTAGCACAGATACGCAGTATTTT. Protein sequence: CASSYSRVSTDTQYF.

J is TRBJ2-7 and V is TRBV12-3 or TRBV12-4; possibly TRBD1 for D (6 bases). Deletions cut 5 bases from V and 2 bases from J, with 19 bases between. The CDR3 totals 16 residues. CDR3 coding DNA: TGTGCCAGCAGTCCAGTTCCGGGACAACACCCCTACGAGCAGTACTTC. This encodes CASSPVPGQHPYEQYF.

Only one count was recorded for this clonotype. This sequence joins TRBV28 and TRBJ2-3; no clear D. The CDR3 covers 13 residues. V lost 6 bases and J lost 4, with 11 bases in between. Germline CDR1 is MDHEN and CDR2 is SYDVKM. CDR3 DNA: TGTGCCAGCAGGGCTTTCCCCTCAGATACGCAGTATTTT. Translation: CASRAFPSDTQYF.

This chain uses TRBV18 with TRBJ2-1; 12 nucleotides agree with TRBD2. The CDR3 has 16 amino acids. The junction had 6 bases not matched to a gene; V was cut back by 4 bases and J by 5 bases. The V gene's germline CDR1 is KGHSH and CDR2 LQKENI. CDR3 in DNA: TGTGCCAGCTCACTAGGACTAGCGGGAAAACACAATGAGCAGTTCTTC. Protein: CASSLGLAGKHNEQFF.

The table lists this clonotype with a few counts. V and J are TRBV20-1 and TRBJ1-2, with D maybe TRBD1 (5 bases). CDR1 DFQATT and CDR2 SNEGSKA come from the germline V gene (reference sequence). This CDR3 is built from 14 residues. V was cut by 6 bases and J by 5 bases, with 19 bases left in between. Here the CDR3 reads CSAHDDRRAYGYTF. CDR3 DNA: TGCAGTGCCCACGACGACAGAAGGGCTTATGGCTACACCTTC.

At least ten counts were recorded for this clonotype. CDR3 sequence: CAITGTGRSYEQYF. CDR3 in DNA: TGTGCCATTACCGGGACAGGACGCTCCTACGAGCAGTACTTC. V gene TRBV2 combines with J gene TRBJ2-7; 8 bases are a match to TRBD1. V shed 10 bases and J 0 bases; nucleotides not matched to a gene: 8. The CDR3 totals 14 residues. Germline V gene lookup returns CDR1 SNHLY and CDR2 FYNNEI.

This clonotype appeared a few times. The chain couples TRBV27 to TRBJ2-3; D unclear. CDR1 is MNHEY and CDR2 is SMNVEV in the germline V gene (reference sequence). The ends were cut back, 5 bases at V and 6 bases at J, with 9 bases in the middle. The CDR3 loop spans 12 amino acids. CDR3 DNA: TGTGCCAGCAGTCCAAGGTGGGATACGCAGTATTTT. Protein: CASSPRWDTQYF.

This CDR3 is CASSVDMGSYEQYF. The CDR3 nucleotides read TGTGCCAGCAGCGTAGATATGGGCTCCTACGAGCAGTACTTC. This chain joins TRBV9 and TRBJ2-7; D gene ambiguous. The length of the CDR3 is 14 residues. V gave up 0 bases and J gave up 0 bases, with 7 bases separating them. The germline CDR1 and CDR2 sequences are SGDLS and YYNGEE.

This clonotype was detected only a few times. The V and J genes are TRBV30 and TRBJ1-1; no clear D. This CDR3 is built from 12 residues. Looked up from germline, CDR1 is GTSNPN and CDR2 is SVGIG (reference sequence). V lost 4 bases and J lost 6, with 12 bases in between. DNA of the CDR3: TGTGCCTGGATTATAACCGGGCCTGAAGCTTTCTTT. Translating it yields CAWIITGPEAFF.

This clonotype was seen more than once but under ten times. V usage is TRBV5-1 and J usage is TRBJ2-4, with D tentatively TRBD2 (6 bases). V lost 0 bases and J lost 1, with 8 bases in between. The CDR3 has 15 amino acids. Germline CDR1 reads SGHRS; CDR2 reads YFSETQ. Here the CDR3 DNA reads TGCGCCAGCAGCTTGGGCGGGGATGCCAAAAACATTCAGTACTTC. It codes for CASSLGGDAKNIQYF.

This clonotype has just a few counts. The chain joins TRBV10-3 to TRBJ2-4; D is ambiguous. Germline V CDR1 and CDR2: ENHRY, SYGVKD. Trimming removed 2 bases from V and 0 bases from J, with 17 bases in between. This CDR3 region has 18 residues. CDR3 in DNA: TGTGCCATCAGTGAGCCAAGAGAATGGGAACTAGCCAAAAACATTCAGTACTTC. Translation gives CAISEPREWELAKNIQYF.

In its sample, this clonotype was seen a few times. V is TRBV11-3 and J is TRBJ2-1; TRBD1 aligns across 10 bases. Germline CDR1 and CDR2: SGHNT and YENEEA. Trimming at V came to 8 bases and at J to 8 bases, leaving 15 bases not matched to a gene. The CDR3 length is 16 residues. The CDR3 spells CASALLPGQGSDEQFF. Here the CDR3 DNA reads TGTGCCAGCGCCTTGTTACCGGGACAGGGGAGCGATGAGCAGTTCTTC. The full variable domain, its missing parts supplied by reference TRBV11-3 and TRBJ2-1, is EAGVVQSPRYKIIEKKQPVAFWCNPISGHNTLYWYLQNLGQGPELLIRYENEEAVDDSQLPKDRFSAERLKGVDSTLKIQPAELGDSAVYLCASALLPGQGSDEQFFGPGTRLTVL.

This clonotype was counted a few times. This chain connects TRBV18 to TRBJ2-3; no clear D gene. The CDR3 consists of 15 residues. CDR1 and CDR2 from the germline V gene are KGHSH and LQKENI. V was trimmed by 6 bases and J by 0 bases, leaving 13 bases between them. The CDR3 loop reads CASSLAQPSTDTQYF. The CDR3 DNA reads as TGTGCCAGCTCCCTTGCACAGCCTAGCACAGATACGCAGTATTTT.

This clonotype was detected only a few times. The chain combines TRBV7-6 with TRBJ2-7; D is unclear. The CDR3 consists of 16 residues. The V end lost 0 bases, the J end lost 2 bases, and 14 bases lay between the germline ends. Germline V lookup: CDR1 SGHVS, CDR2 FNYEAQ. CDR3 DNA: TGTGCCAGCAGCTTAGCTCAGGTAGCTGGAACCTACGAGCAGTACTTC. It is translated as CASSLAQVAGTYEQYF. Variable domain in full (rest from reference TRBV7-6 and TRBJ2-7): GAGVSQSPRYKVTKRGQDVALRCDPISGHVSLYWYRQALGQGPEFLTYFNYEAQQDKSGLPNDRFSAERPEGSISTLTIQRTEQRDSAMYRCASSLAQVAGTYEQYFGPGTRLTVT.

This clonotype has at least ten counts. The V call is TRBV7-6, the J call TRBJ1-3; the D gene is possibly TRBD1 (6 bases). Trimming shortened V by 1 base and J by 0 bases, and 7 bases separated the two germline ends. CDR3 length equals 15 residues. Germline CDR1 and CDR2: SGHVS and FNYEAQ. The CDR3 protein is CASSLEGGSGNTIYF. The CDR3 DNA reads as TGTGCCAGCAGCTTAGAAGGGGGCTCTGGAAACACCATATATTTT.

The gene calls are TRBV27 and TRBJ1-4, with D unresolved. The CDR3 runs 18 residues. Germline values: CDR1 MNHEY, CDR2 SMNVEV (reference sequence). The V and J ends lost 5 bases and 8 bases respectively, with 27 bases between them. The CDR3 coding sequence is TGTGCCAGCAGTGGTTCCCCCCGAGAGATCGGAAAACAGGAAAAACTGTTTTTT. Translation: CASSGSPREIGKQEKLFF.

The gene calls are TRBV6-5 and TRBJ2-3; D might be TRBD2 (5 bases). Germline assignment: CDR1 MNHEY and CDR2 SVGAGI. The CDR3 runs 14 residues. Between the trimmed V and J ends, which lost 7 bases and 2 bases, there was a span of 13 bases. This CDR3 is CASKSGIITDTQYF. As DNA, the CDR3 is TGTGCCAGCAAATCCGGGATTATCACAGATACGCAGTATTTT.

This clonotype showed up just a few times. CDR3 nucleotide sequence: TGTGCCACCAGCAGAGACGGACGGATCTCCTACGAGCAGTACTTC. It yields the protein CATSRDGRISYEQYF. This chain uses TRBV15 with TRBJ2-7; the D is unclear. The CDR3 is made up of 15 amino acids. Germline CDR1 is LNHNV and CDR2 is YYDKDF (reference sequence). Trimming took off 0 bases at V and 0 bases at J, with 9 bases between the two ends. Full variable domain (rest looked up from reference TRBV15 and TRBJ2-7): DAMVIQNPRYQVTQFGKPVTLSCSQTLNHNVMYWYQQKSSQAPKLLFHYYDKDFNNEADTPDNFQSRRPNTSFCFLDIRSPGLGDTAMYLCATSRDGRISYEQYFGPGTRLTVT.

This clonotype was seen ten or more times. This chain joins TRBV27 and TRBJ1-1; D is unresolved. From germline, CDR1 is MNHEY and CDR2 SMNVEV (reference sequence). V shed 0 bases and J shed 0 bases, with 14 bases lying between them. CDR3 length: 17 amino acids. The DNA for the CDR3 is TGTGCCAGCAGTTTATCAGGGAGTCTTACCGTGAACACTGAAGCTTTCTTT. It is translated as CASSLSGSLTVNTEAFF.

This chain joins TRBV29-1 and TRBJ1-2; weak D call: TRBD1 (5 bases). CDR3 length equals 11 residues. Trimming took 3 bases from V and 4 from J, leaving 6 bases between them. Germline V gene sequence: CDR1 SQVTM, CDR2 ANQGSEA. The CDR3 loop is CSVDRGYGYTF. As DNA, the CDR3 is TGCAGCGTTGATAGGGGCTATGGCTACACCTTC.